Given below is one T cell receptor (beta chain) in context. Antigen unknown. From the RACE reads, TCRdb called clonotypes with MiXCR, one entry per CDR3 protein. Among around 190,000 distinct CDR3 sequences listed, 20% to 25% were seen once. Time point defined: patch test 1, 2 weeks after DPC sensitization. Specified treatment: therapeutic diphenylcyclopropenone sensitization with weekly scalp DPC. Alopecia patients deemed DPC-suitable, aged 18 to 70, excluding pregnancy. Sequencing started from total RNA isolated from unfractionated whole blood. The record originates from a study of human T cells and chemical hapten exposure. Whole-study findings and limits: It should be noted that donors had alopecia, so their immune response may differ from healthy people's.

The V gene's germline CDR1 is DFQATT and CDR2 SNEGSKA (reference sequence). Between the trimmed V and J ends, which lost 1 base and 6 bases, there was a span of 17 bases. This CDR3 is 15 amino acids long. The chain uses TRBV20-1 and TRBJ2-3; maybe TRBD2 (6 bases). The clonotype comes from a woman in her fifties or sixties with alopecia areata. Some clones in this sample may be carry-over from other donors' samples. Sequenced here: whole blood, sampled in connection with sensitization to the hapten diphenylcyclopropenone (DPC). The CDR3 loop reads CSARGGESGVDTQYF. The DNA of the CDR3 is TGCAGTGCTAGAGGGGGGGAGTCTGGGGTGGATACGCAGTATTTT.